Listed here are 4 T cell receptor beta chains from one sample, sequenced in a study of siplizumab effects on memory and regulatory T cells. TCRdb's copy holds only in-frame clones and misses some; the assay was immunoSEQ multiplex PCR. The sample includes about 110,000 clones, just under 95% of them seen just once. Sequencing was done on a sample of CD4+ T cells sorted from blood. The source of these receptors is a human donor in good health.

The chain is built from TRBV15 and TRBJ1-5; D gene unclear. Trimming removed 1 base at V and 0 bases at J, with 7 bases between. The CDR3 has 15 residues. CDR1 is LNHNV, CDR2 YYDKDF, per germline (reference sequence). The CDR3 spells CATSRGQYSNQPQHF. The CDR3 bases are TGTGCCACCAGCAGAGGACAATATAGCAATCAGCCCCAGCATTTT.

The chain couples TRBV4-1 to TRBJ1-1; D is unresolved. V lost 0 bases, J lost 5 bases, and 16 bases lay in between. CDR3 length: 16 residues. Germline lookup yields CDR1 MGHRA and CDR2 YSYEKL. The CDR3 reads CASSQDRSAAGTEAFF. The CDR3 nucleotides are TGCGCCAGCAGCCAAGATAGGTCGGCGGCGGGGACTGAAGCTTTCTTT.

The chain links TRBV14 to TRBJ2-7; 9 bases agree with TRBD1. Germline V gives CDR1 SGHDN, CDR2 FVKESK. After removal of 1 base from V and 6 bases from J, the junction contained 10 bases not matched to a gene. This CDR3 is built from 16 residues. Here the CDR3 reads CASSQGSGTGSPEQYF. CDR3 nucleotides: TGTGCCAGCAGCCAAGGCAGCGGGACAGGGAGCCCCGAGCAGTACTTC.

The chain joins TRBV18 to TRBJ1-5, with D perhaps matching TRBD1 (5 bases). Looked up from germline, CDR1 is KGHSH and CDR2 is LQKENI. This CDR3 contains 14 residues. Trimming shortened V by 5 bases and J by 5 bases, and 13 bases separated the two germline ends. CDR3 in amino acids: CASSISETDQPQHF. CDR3 in DNA: TGTGCCAGCTCAATAAGCGAGACAGATCAGCCCCAGCATTTT.